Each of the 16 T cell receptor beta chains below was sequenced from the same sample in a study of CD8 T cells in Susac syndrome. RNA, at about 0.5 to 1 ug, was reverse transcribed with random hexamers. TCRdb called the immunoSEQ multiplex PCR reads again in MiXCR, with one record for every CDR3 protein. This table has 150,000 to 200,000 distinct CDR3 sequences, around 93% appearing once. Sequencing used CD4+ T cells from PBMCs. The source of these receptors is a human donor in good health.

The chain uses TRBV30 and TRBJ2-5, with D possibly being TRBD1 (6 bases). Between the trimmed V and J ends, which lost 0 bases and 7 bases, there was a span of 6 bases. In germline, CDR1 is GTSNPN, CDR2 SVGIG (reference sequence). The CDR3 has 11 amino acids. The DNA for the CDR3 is TGTGCCTGGAGTGTACAGGGGACCCAGTACTTC. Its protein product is CAWSVQGTQYF.

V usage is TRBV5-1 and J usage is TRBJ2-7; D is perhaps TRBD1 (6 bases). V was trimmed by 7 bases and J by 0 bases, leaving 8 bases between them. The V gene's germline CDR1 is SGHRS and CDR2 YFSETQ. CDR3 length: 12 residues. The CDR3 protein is CASGDTSYEQYF. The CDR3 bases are TGCGCCAGCGGGGACACCTCCTACGAGCAGTACTTC.

The CDR3 loop is CATRRDSNRFYNEQFF. CDR3 coding DNA: TGTGCCACCAGACGGGACAGCAATAGGTTCTACAATGAGCAGTTCTTC. The rearrangement joins TRBV24-1 to TRBJ2-1, with TRBD1 matching 7 bases. Germline-derived CDR1 and CDR2 are KGHDR and SFDVKD. The CDR3 is made up of 16 amino acids. The J segment lost 3 bases and the V segment lost 7 bases, leaving 11 bases of the junction unmatched.

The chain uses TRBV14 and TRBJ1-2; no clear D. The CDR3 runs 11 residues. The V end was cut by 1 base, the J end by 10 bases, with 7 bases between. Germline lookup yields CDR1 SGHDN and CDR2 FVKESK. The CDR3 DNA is TGTGCCAGCAGCCAAGGACGGCTCTACACCTTC. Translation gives CASSQGRLYTF.

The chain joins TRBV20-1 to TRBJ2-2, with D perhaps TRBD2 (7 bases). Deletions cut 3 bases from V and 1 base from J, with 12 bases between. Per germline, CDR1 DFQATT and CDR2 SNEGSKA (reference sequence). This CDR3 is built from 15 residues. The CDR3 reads CSASKGGRNTGELFF. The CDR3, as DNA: TGCAGTGCTAGCAAGGGGGGGAGGAACACCGGGGAGCTGTTTTTT.

In DNA, the CDR3 is TGTGCCAGTAGTATCGCAGGAAACTATGGCTACACCTTC. Its translation: CASSIAGNYGYTF. The J gene is TRBJ1-2, the V gene TRBV19; no firm D call. CDR3 length equals 13 residues. Trimming shortened V by 3 bases and J by 2 bases, and 7 bases separated the two germline ends. Looked up from germline, CDR1 is LNHDA and CDR2 is SQIVND (reference sequence).

The DNA for the CDR3 is TGTGCCAGCAGCCAAGAAGGGGGGGACACTGAAGCTTTCTTT. Its translation: CASSQEGGDTEAFF. J is TRBJ1-1 and V is TRBV3-1; TRBD1 is a possible D gene (6 bases). CDR3 length: 14 amino acids. Germline assignment: CDR1 LGHDT and CDR2 YNNKEL (reference sequence). Trimming removed 0 bases from V and 3 bases from J, with 8 bases in between.

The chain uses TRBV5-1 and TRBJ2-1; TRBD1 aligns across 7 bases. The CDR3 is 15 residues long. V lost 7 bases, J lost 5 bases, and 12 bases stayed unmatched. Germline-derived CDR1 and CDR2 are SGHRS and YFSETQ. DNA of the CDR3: TGCGCCAGCGCGAAAACGGACAGGCCAAACAATGAGCAGTTCTTC. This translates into CASAKTDRPNNEQFF.

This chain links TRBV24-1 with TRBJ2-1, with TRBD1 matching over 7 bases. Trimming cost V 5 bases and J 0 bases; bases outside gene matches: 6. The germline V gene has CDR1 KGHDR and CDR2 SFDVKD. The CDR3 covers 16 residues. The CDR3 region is CATSAGDSSSYNEQFF. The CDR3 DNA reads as TGTGCCACCAGTGCCGGGGACAGCAGCTCCTACAATGAGCAGTTCTTC.

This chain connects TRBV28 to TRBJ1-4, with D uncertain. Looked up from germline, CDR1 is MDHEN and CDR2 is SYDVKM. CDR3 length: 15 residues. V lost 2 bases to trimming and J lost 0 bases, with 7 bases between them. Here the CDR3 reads CASSLGGATNEKLFF. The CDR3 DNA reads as TGTGCCAGCAGTTTAGGAGGCGCAACTAATGAAAAACTGTTTTTT.

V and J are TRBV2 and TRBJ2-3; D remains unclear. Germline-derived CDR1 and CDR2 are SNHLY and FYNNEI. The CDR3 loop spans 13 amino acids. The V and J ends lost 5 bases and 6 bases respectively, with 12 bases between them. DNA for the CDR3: TGTGCCAGCAGTCCCTTACTGGGGGATACGCAGTATTTT. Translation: CASSPLLGDTQYF.

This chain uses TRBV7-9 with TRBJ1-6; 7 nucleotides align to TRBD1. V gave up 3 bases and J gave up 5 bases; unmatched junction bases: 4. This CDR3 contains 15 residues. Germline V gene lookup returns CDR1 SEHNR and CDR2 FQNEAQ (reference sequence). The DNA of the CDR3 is TGTGCCAGCAGCTTGACAGGGCGAAATAATTCACCCCTCCACTTT. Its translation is CASSLTGRNNSPLHF. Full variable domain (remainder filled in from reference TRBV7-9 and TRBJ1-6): DTGVSQNPRHKITKRGQNVTFRCDPISEHNRLYWYRQTLGQGPEFLTYFQNEAQLEKSRLLSDRFSAERPKGSFSTLEIQRTEQGDSAMYLCASSLTGRNNSPLHFGNGTRLTVT.

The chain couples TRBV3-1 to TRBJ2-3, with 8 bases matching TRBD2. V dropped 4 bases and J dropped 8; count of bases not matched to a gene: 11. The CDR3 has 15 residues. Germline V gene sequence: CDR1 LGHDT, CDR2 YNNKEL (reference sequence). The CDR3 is CASSPPGTSIGTQYF. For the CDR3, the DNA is TGTGCCAGCAGCCCCCCCGGGACTAGTATAGGTACGCAGTATTTT.

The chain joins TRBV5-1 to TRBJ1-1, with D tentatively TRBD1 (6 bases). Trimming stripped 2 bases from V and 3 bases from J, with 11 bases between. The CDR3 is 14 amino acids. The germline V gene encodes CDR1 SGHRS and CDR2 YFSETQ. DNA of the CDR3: TGCGCCAGCAGCTTCGGGGGACAAGACACTGAAGCTTTCTTT. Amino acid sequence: CASSFGGQDTEAFF.

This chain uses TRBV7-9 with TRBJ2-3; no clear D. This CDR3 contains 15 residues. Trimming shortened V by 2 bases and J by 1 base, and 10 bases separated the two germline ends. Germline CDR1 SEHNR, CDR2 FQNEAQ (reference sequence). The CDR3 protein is CASSLSPSRTDTQYF. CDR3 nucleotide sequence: TGTGCCAGCAGCTTATCACCAAGCCGCACAGATACGCAGTATTTT.

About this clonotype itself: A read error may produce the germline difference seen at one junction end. CDR3: CASSLEFYTGELFF. As DNA, the CDR3 is TGTGCCAGTAGTTTAGAATTTTACACCGGGGAGCTGTTTTTT. The chain joins TRBV19 to TRBJ2-2, with unresolved D. The CDR3 length is 14 residues. CDR1 is LNHDA and CDR2 is SQIVND in the germline V gene (reference sequence).